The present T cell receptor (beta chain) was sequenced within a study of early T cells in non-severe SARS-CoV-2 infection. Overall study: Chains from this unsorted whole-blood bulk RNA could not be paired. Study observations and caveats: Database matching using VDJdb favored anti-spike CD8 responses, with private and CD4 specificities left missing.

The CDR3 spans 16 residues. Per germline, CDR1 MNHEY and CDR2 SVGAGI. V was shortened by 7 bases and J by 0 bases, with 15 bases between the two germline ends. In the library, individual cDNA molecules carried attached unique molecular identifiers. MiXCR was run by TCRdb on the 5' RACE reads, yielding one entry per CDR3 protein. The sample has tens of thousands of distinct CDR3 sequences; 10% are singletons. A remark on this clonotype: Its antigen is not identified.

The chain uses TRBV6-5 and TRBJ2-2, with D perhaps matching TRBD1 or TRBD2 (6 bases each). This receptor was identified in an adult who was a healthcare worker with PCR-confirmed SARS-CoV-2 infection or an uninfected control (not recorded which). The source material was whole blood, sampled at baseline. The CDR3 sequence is CASKALRGPNTGELFF. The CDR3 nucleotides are TGTGCCAGCAAGGCTCTCCGGGGGCCGAACACCGGGGAGCTGTTTTTT.